The 5 T cell receptor beta chains presented below share a single source sample, sequenced in a study of cytomegalovirus exposure and HLA in healthy donors. Vbeta (60) and Jbeta (13) primers were used in the PCR. Assay: immunoSEQ multiplex PCR; the TCRdb copy retains only in-frame clones and omits some. The sample lists about 90,000 clones; over 60% were seen once. The sequenced material came from PBMCs. These receptors were collected from a woman in her 50s in good health and CMV-seropositive.

Of note for this clone: Other nucleotide sequences from this sample produce the same CDR3. The chain combines TRBV5-6 with TRBJ2-7, with 11 bases matching TRBD1. Trimming at V came to 4 bases and at J to 7 bases, leaving 7 bases not matched to a gene. Per the germline V gene, CDR1 is SGHDT and CDR2 is YYEEEE. The CDR3 sequence is 14 residues long. CDR3 sequence reads: CASSRGQGAREQYF. The CDR3 nucleotides read TGTGCCAGCAGCCGTGGACAGGGGGCAAGGGAGCAGTACTTC.

The V and J genes are TRBV2 and TRBJ1-1; 8 nucleotides line up with TRBD1. Germline lookup yields CDR1 SNHLY and CDR2 FYNNEI. V was pared by 2 bases and J by 4 bases, with 3 bases of the junction left unmatched. This CDR3 has 14 amino acids. CDR3 amino acids: CASSEQGAGTEAFF. The CDR3 nucleotides read TGTGCCAGCAGTGAACAGGGGGCAGGCACTGAAGCTTTCTTT.

The rearrangement links TRBV2 to TRBJ1-1; D is perhaps TRBD1 (5 bases). In germline, CDR1 is SNHLY, CDR2 FYNNEI. V lost 8 bases, J lost 0 bases, and 10 bases lay in between. The CDR3 runs 13 residues. Written as DNA, the CDR3 is TGTGCCAGCGTACAGGAATTGAACACTGAAGCTTTCTTT. The encoded protein is CASVQELNTEAFF.

The V call is TRBV30, the J call TRBJ2-2; possibly TRBD2 for D (6 bases). The CDR3 runs to 14 residues. Trimming removed 3 bases from V and 3 bases from J, with 11 bases in between. CDR1 is GTSNPN, CDR2 SVGIG, per germline (reference sequence). The CDR3 bases are TGTGCCTGGAGGGGGGAGGTGTACACCGGGGAGCTGTTTTTT. As protein: CAWRGEVYTGELFF.

J is TRBJ2-1 and V is TRBV18; 16 positions agree with TRBD2. Trimming at V came to 5 bases and at J to 6 bases, leaving 7 bases not matched to a gene. Looked up from germline, CDR1 is KGHSH and CDR2 is LQKENI. This CDR3 is built from 17 residues. CDR3 protein: CASSSGLAGGILNEQFF. The CDR3 nucleotides are TGTGCCAGCTCATCGGGACTAGCGGGGGGGATACTCAATGAGCAGTTCTTC.